This TCR beta chain derives from a study of PD-L1 blockade in urothelial cancer. Assay: immunoSEQ multiplex PCR; the TCRdb copy retains only in-frame clones and omits some. The sample shows 35,000 to 40,000 clones, about four fifths of them seen only once. Time point of the sample: pretreatment peripheral blood. The origin of this receptor is a man in his sixties with urothelial cancer. The sample was PBMCs, taken around atezolizumab (anti-PD-L1) treatment.

CDR3 loop: CASTQGGFGANVLTF. Here the CDR3 DNA reads TGTGCCAGCACCCAAGGGGGTTTTGGGGCCAACGTCCTGACTTTC. The V and J genes are TRBV11-2 and TRBJ2-6; the D gene is possibly TRBD1 (6 bases). Between the trimmed V and J ends, which lost 7 bases and 3 bases, there was a span of 13 bases. CDR1 and CDR2 from the germline V gene are SGHAT and FQNNGV. The CDR3 sequence is 15 residues long. The whole variable domain, filled in from reference TRBV11-2 and TRBJ2-6, reads EAGVAQSPRYKIIEKRQSVAFWCNPISGHATLYWYQQILGQGPKLLIQFQNNGVVDDSQLPKDRFSAERLKGVDSTLKIQPAKLEDSAVYLCASTQGGFGANVLTFGAGSRLTVL.